These 12 T cell receptor beta chains came from one sample sequenced in a study of T-cell reconstitution after alpha-beta-depleted transplantation in children. TCRbeta library preparation incorporated unique molecular identifiers. From the PCR reads, TCRdb called clonotypes with MiXCR, one entry per CDR3 protein. There are about 250,000 distinct CDR3 sequences in the sample; roughly a quarter occur only once, and 4% to 5.5% lies in the top ten. This specimen consisted of PBMCs, mostly from graft donor cells, obtained 360 days after TCRalphabeta/CD19-depleted stem cell transplant. The receptors shown here come from a female patient between 2 and 10 years old who had a stem cell transplant for congenital amegakaryocytic thrombocytopenia, so the T cells may come from the graft donor.

This clonotype has a handful of counts. The chain links TRBV10-3 to TRBJ2-7; D uncertain. Germline V gene data show CDR1 as ENHRY and CDR2 as SYGVKD. Trimming removed 7 bases from V and 2 bases from J, with 15 bases in between. The CDR3 contains 14 residues. The CDR3 sequence: CAITSGGATYEQYF. As DNA, the CDR3 is TGTGCCATCACCTCCGGCGGAGCTACCTACGAGCAGTACTTC.

The V gene is TRBV18, the J gene TRBJ2-4, with a possible D match to TRBD1 (5 bases). CDR1 is KGHSH and CDR2 is LQKENI in the germline V gene. V lost 0 bases, J lost 5 bases, and 14 bases lay in between. This CDR3 has 16 amino acids. CDR3 nucleotide sequence: TGTGCCAGCTCACCACCTACGGCCAGGGTGGAAAACATTCAGTACTTC. Its translation is CASSPPTARVENIQYF. Full variable domain (remainder filled in from reference TRBV18 and TRBJ2-4): NAGVMQNPRHLVRRRGQEARLRCSPMKGHSHVYWYRQLPEEGLKFMVYLQKENIIDESGMPKERFSAEFPKEGPSILRIQQVVRGDSAAYFCASSPPTARVENIQYFGAGTRLSVL.

This clonotype was detected a few times. This chain links TRBV5-6 with TRBJ2-7, with a tentative D call TRBD2 (5 bases). CDR1 SGHDT and CDR2 YYEEEE come from the germline V gene. V lost 1 base to trimming and J lost 4 bases, with 15 bases between them. The CDR3 has 15 residues. CDR3 amino acids: CASSLPKTGVYEQYF. CDR3 DNA: TGTGCCAGCAGCTTGCCTAAGACCGGGGTGTACGAGCAGTACTTC. The variable domain in full, completed from reference TRBV5-6 and TRBJ2-7, reads DAGVTQSPTHLIKTRGQQVTLRCSPKSGHDTVSWYQQALGQGPQFIFQYYEEEERQRGNFPDRFSGHQFPNYSSELNVNALLLGDSALYLCASSLPKTGVYEQYFGPGTRLTVT.

The sample holds a few counts of this clonotype. The CDR3 DNA sequence: TGCGCCAGCAGCCAAGATCGGCGGGAGGGCGCCTACAATGAGCAGTTCTTC. Translation gives CASSQDRREGAYNEQFF. V gene TRBV4-3 combines with J gene TRBJ2-1; 9 bases map to TRBD2. CDR1 LGHNA and CDR2 YSLEER come from the germline V gene. CDR3 size: 17 residues. Unmatched junction bases numbered 5, after V lost 0 bases and J lost 2 bases.

This clonotype was picked up a small number of times. The chain uses TRBV4-3 and TRBJ2-5; no clear D gene. The germline V and J ends were trimmed by 2 bases and 4 bases, with 14 bases remaining between them. Germline V gene lookup returns CDR1 LGHNA and CDR2 YSLEER. This CDR3 has 15 residues. The CDR3 reads CASSQQIPGGETQYF. The CDR3, as DNA: TGCGCCAGCAGCCAACAAATTCCTGGTGGAGAGACCCAGTACTTC.

This sequence joins TRBV6-5 and TRBJ2-5; D is unresolved. Trimming removed 2 bases from V and 3 bases from J, with 13 bases in between. This CDR3 is built from 15 residues. Germline assignment: CDR1 MNHEY and CDR2 SVGAGI. The CDR3 loop is CASSYAPGLKETQYF. The CDR3 DNA reads as TGTGCCAGCAGTTACGCACCCGGTCTTAAAGAGACCCAGTACTTC.

The J gene is TRBJ2-5, the V gene TRBV6-2 or TRBV6-3; maybe TRBD2 (6 bases). The CDR3 sequence is 16 residues long. The germline CDR1 and CDR2 sequences are MNHEY and SVGEGT. With 2 bases removed from V and 2 bases from J, the gap between germline ends came to 15 bases. The CDR3 spells CASSYRLVVGQETQYF. The CDR3 bases are TGTGCCAGCAGTTACAGACTAGTCGTTGGTCAAGAGACCCAGTACTTC.

This clonotype was detected a few times. V and J are TRBV10-3 and TRBJ2-1; the D gene is possibly TRBD2 (6 bases). The V end was cut by 6 bases, the J end by 1 base, with 7 bases between. The CDR3 totals 13 residues. CDR1 and CDR2 (germline): ENHRY, SYGVKD. CDR3 in DNA: TGTGCCATCAGCGGGGGTTCCTACAATGAGCAGTTCTTC. This translates into CAISGGSYNEQFF.

This clonotype was detected only a few times. In DNA form, the CDR3 reads TGTGCCAGCAGCCCCCATGTGGGAGGGCCGAATGAGCAGTTCTTC. It yields the protein CASSPHVGGPNEQFF. The rearrangement joins TRBV7-8 to TRBJ2-1; 7 nucleotides match TRBD2. The germline gives CDR1 SGHVS, CDR2 FQNEAQ. V gave up 5 bases and J gave up 7 bases; unmatched junction bases: 11. The CDR3 sequence is 15 residues long.

V gene TRBV12-3 or TRBV12-4 combines with J gene TRBJ2-3; D gene ambiguous. This CDR3 is 12 amino acids long. Deletions cut 2 bases from V and 4 bases from J, with 4 bases between. The CDR3 region is CASSLPADTQYF. For the CDR3, the DNA is TGTGCCAGCAGTTTACCGGCAGATACGCAGTATTTT.

The chain combines TRBV7-9 with TRBJ1-1; D perhaps matches TRBD1 (6 bases). Germline V gives CDR1 SEHNR, CDR2 FQNEAQ (reference sequence). The CDR3 totals 14 residues. Trimming took 7 bases from V and 1 from J, leaving 13 bases between them. CDR3 DNA: TGTGCCAGCACCCCGCGGACAGCGAACACTGAAGCTTTCTTT. Translation gives CASTPRTANTEAFF. The full variable domain, rest sourced from reference TRBV7-9 and TRBJ1-1, is DTGVSQNPRHKITKRGQNVTFRCDPISEHNRLYWYRQTLGQGPEFLTYFQNEAQLEKSRLLSDRFSAERPKGSFSTLEIQRTEQGDSAMYLCASTPRTANTEAFFGQGTRLTVV.

The chain has TRBV12-3 or TRBV12-4 and TRBJ2-3, with D perhaps TRBD1 (7 bases). Trimming took 5 bases from V and 5 from J, leaving 17 bases between them. The CDR3 length is 15 residues. The CDR3 DNA reads as TGTGCCAGCAGTCGCGGTTGGAGGGGGCAAGATACGCAGTATTTT. This codes for CASSRGWRGQDTQYF.